What follows describes a single T cell receptor (beta chain). The target antigen is unknown. Some clones are missing from TCRdb's copy, which holds only in-frame ones; the method was immunoSEQ multiplex PCR. The data show 25,000 to 30,000 clones, approximately 85% seen once. This sample was included in a study of tumor-infiltrating lymphocytes in localized non-small cell lung cancer. Whole-study findings and limits: Technical variation could not be separated from intratumor heterogeneity here.

V shed 4 bases, J shed 4 bases, and the junction held 11 bases outside the gene matches. CDR1 is SGHTA, CDR2 FQGNSA, per germline. The CDR3 sequence is 18 residues long. The chain employs TRBV7-2 and TRBJ2-7; 15 bases map to TRBD2. The origin of this receptor is a human donor with non-small cell lung cancer. The sequenced sample was lung tumor tissue. CDR3 sequence: CASSSPGLAGGPRYEQYF. The CDR3 DNA reads TGTGCCAGCAGCTCCCCGGGACTAGCGGGGGGCCCAAGGTACGAGCAGTACTTC.